This entry lists 11 T cell receptor beta chains sequenced from one sample in a study of cytomegalovirus exposure and HLA in healthy donors. This PCR relied on a set of 60 Vbeta primers and 13 Jbeta primers. Sequencing used immunoSEQ multiplex PCR; TCRdb keeps in-frame clones, though not all of them. The sample carries 200,000 or so clones, around 80% recorded once. The material sequenced was PBMCs. The origin of the receptors is a middle-aged man in good health and CMV-seropositive.

This chain joins TRBV7-3 and TRBJ2-1, with TRBD2 matching over 7 bases. The CDR3 consists of 13 residues. Germline CDR1 SGHTA, CDR2 FQGTGA. V shed 5 bases, J shed 10 bases, and the junction held 8 bases outside the gene matches. Here the CDR3 reads CASSLRGGPEQFF. CDR3 nucleotides: TGTGCCAGCAGCCTCCGGGGAGGGCCGGAGCAGTTCTTC.

V is TRBV19 and J is TRBJ1-6; D possibly corresponds to TRBD1 (5 bases). V gave up 7 bases and J gave up 6 bases, with 13 bases separating them. CDR3 length: 14 amino acids. Germline values: CDR1 LNHDA, CDR2 SQIVND (reference sequence). This CDR3 is CASNLGGANSPLHF. The CDR3 nucleotides are TGTGCCAGTAATTTGGGCGGGGCTAATTCACCCCTCCACTTT.

A word on this clone: At one of its ends the junction is not consistent with the germline gene, which may arise from a read error. This chain uses TRBV19 with TRBJ2-1, with D maybe TRBD2 (5 bases). CDR3 length: 16 residues. Germline lookup yields CDR1 LNHDA and CDR2 SQIVND (reference sequence). CDR3 loop: CTSRPYGGLSYNEQFF. Here the CDR3 DNA reads TGTACCAGTAGACCTTATGGAGGCCTCTCCTACAATGAGCAGTTCTTC.

The V call is TRBV30, the J call TRBJ1-5; D is undetermined. The V gene lost 4 bases and the J gene lost 0 bases, with 16 bases spanning the gap. The CDR3 length is 16 residues. Germline values: CDR1 GTSNPN, CDR2 SVGIG (reference sequence). CDR3: CAWKIGGPYSNQPQHF. The CDR3 bases are TGTGCCTGGAAGATAGGCGGGCCTTATAGCAATCAGCCCCAGCATTTT.

The chain recombines TRBV4-3 with TRBJ2-1; TRBD2 matches at 8 bases. From germline, CDR1 is LGHNA and CDR2 YSLEER. The CDR3 spans 15 residues. The ends lost 1 base at V and 4 bases at J; junction bases unmatched: 3. The CDR3: CASSQASGGYNEQFF. The CDR3 DNA reads as TGCGCCAGCAGCCAAGCAAGCGGGGGATACAATGAGCAGTTCTTC.

This clone was picked up one time. The chain links TRBV6-5 to TRBJ2-7, with 8 bases lining up with TRBD1. Germline values: CDR1 MNHEY, CDR2 SVGAGI. The CDR3 spans 15 residues. Trimming cost V 10 bases and J 1 base; bases outside gene matches: 12. DNA of the CDR3: TGTGCCACCTCCCTAACAGGGACAGGATCCTACGAGCAGTACTTC. Translating gives CATSLTGTGSYEQYF.

V gene TRBV5-1 combines with J gene TRBJ2-5; TRBD2 matches at 11 bases. The last part of the DNA fits TRBJ2-7 better; the J call may be wrong. The CDR3 is made up of 16 amino acids. Germline CDR1 and CDR2: SGHRS and YFSETQ. The chain's CDR3 is CASSLSSGGKSYEQYF. In DNA form, the CDR3 reads TGCGCCAGCAGCTTGTCTAGCGGGGGGAAATCCTACGAGCAGTACTTC.

V is TRBV5-4 and J is TRBJ2-3; no firm D call. The CDR3 has 13 residues. Germline V gives CDR1 SGHNT, CDR2 YYREEE (reference sequence). The V end lost 6 bases, the J end lost 1 base, and 9 bases lay between the germline ends. The CDR3 DNA reads as TGTGCCAGCATGGGCAAAGGCACAGATACGCAGTATTTT. It specifies CASMGKGTDTQYF.

This chain joins TRBV6-6 and TRBJ2-7; the D gene is possibly TRBD1 (5 bases). Trimming removed 5 bases at V and 2 bases at J, with 7 bases between. The germline V gene encodes CDR1 MNHNY and CDR2 SVGAGI (reference sequence). The CDR3 is made up of 12 amino acids. As DNA, the CDR3 is TGTGCCAGCAGTAAACAGGCCTACGAGCAGTACTTC. Protein product: CASSKQAYEQYF.

This chain links TRBV6-5 with TRBJ2-5; the D gene is possibly TRBD2 (6 bases). Germline CDR1 is MNHEY and CDR2 is SVGAGI. The CDR3 extends over 15 amino acids. V was cut by 5 bases and J by 6 bases, with 19 bases left in between. The DNA for the CDR3 is TGTGCCAGCAGTCGTGCGGACTACGCTTTAAAGACCCAGTACTTC. It translates to CASSRADYALKTQYF.

This chain links TRBV5-4 with TRBJ2-1; the D is unclear. Trimming took off 0 bases at V and 4 bases at J, with 5 bases between the two ends. From germline, CDR1 is SGHNT and CDR2 YYREEE (reference sequence). The CDR3 has 13 residues. In DNA form, the CDR3 reads TGTGCCAGCAGCTTGGACAGTTACAATGAGCAGTTCTTC. It is translated as CASSLDSYNEQFF.